The text below deals with one TCR beta chain. The second PCR ran roughly 6 to 11 cycles with a sample-barcoded 5' primer and J-beta primers. TCRdb re-called the 5' RACE reads with MiXCR, one entry per CDR3 protein. The profile shows around 2 million distinct CDR3 sequences, about 39% of them singletons. The sample comes from a study of blood T cells in healthy people across ages. The CDR3 contains 14 residues. V trimming: 6 bases; J trimming: 6 bases; junction bases outside the gene matches: 6. CDR1 is LGHNA and CDR2 is YNFKEQ in the germline V gene. The material sequenced was blood. The sequence was collected from a human donor in good health. The chain recombines TRBV4-2 with TRBJ2-1; 9 nucleotides line up with TRBD1. As DNA, the CDR3 is TGTGCCAGCAGAGGGACAGGGTATTTCAATGAGCAGTTCTTC. Translated, it gives CASRGTGYFNEQFF.